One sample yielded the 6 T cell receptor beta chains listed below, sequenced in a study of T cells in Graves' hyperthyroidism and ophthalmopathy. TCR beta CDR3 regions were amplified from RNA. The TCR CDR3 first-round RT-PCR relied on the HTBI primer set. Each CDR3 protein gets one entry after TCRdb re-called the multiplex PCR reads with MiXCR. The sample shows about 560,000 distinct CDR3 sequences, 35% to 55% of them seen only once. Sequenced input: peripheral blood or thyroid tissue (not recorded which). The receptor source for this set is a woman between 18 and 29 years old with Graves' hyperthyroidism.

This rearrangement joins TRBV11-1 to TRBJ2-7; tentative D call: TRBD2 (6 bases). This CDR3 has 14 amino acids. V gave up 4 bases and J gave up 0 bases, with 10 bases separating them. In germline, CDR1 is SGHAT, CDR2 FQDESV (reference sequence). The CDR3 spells CASSWTGASYEQYF. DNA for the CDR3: TGTGCCAGCAGCTGGACGGGAGCCTCCTACGAGCAGTACTTC.

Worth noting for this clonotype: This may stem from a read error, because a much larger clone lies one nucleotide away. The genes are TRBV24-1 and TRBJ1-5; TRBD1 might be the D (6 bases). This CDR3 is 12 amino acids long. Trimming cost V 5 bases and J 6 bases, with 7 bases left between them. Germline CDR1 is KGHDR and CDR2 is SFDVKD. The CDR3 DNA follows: TGTGCCACCAGTGGAGGGGGTCAGCCCCAGCATTTT. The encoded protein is CATSGGGQPQHF.

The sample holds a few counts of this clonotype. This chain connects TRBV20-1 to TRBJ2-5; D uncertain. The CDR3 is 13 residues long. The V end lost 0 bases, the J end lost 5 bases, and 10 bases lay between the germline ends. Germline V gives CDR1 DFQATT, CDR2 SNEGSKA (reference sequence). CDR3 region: CSARDPHAETQYF. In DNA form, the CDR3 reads TGCAGTGCTAGAGATCCCCACGCGGAGACCCAGTACTTC.

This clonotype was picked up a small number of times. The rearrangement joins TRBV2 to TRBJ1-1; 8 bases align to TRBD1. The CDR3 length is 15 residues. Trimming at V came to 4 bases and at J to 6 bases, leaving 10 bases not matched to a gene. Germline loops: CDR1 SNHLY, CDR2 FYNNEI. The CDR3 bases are TGTGCCAGCAGTGTTATGGGACAGGTTGGAGCTGAAGCTTTCTTT. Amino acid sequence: CASSVMGQVGAEAFF.

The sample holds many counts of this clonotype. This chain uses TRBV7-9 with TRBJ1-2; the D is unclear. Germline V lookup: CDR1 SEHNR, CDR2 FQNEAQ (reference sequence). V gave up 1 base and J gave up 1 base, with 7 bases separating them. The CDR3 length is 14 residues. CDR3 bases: TGTGCCAGCAGCTTAGAAGGGTTTAACTATGGCTACACCTTC. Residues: CASSLEGFNYGYTF.

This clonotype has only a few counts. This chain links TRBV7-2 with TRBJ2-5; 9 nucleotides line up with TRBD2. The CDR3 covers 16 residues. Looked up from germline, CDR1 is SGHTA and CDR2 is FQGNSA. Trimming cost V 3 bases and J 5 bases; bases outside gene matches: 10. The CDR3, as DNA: TGTGCCAGCAGCTTTGTTCTAGCGGGACTCGGGGAGACCCAGTACTTC. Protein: CASSFVLAGLGETQYF.